The 3 T cell receptor beta chains listed next were all sequenced from one sample in a study of shared clonotypes between healthy human individuals. Sequencing used immunoSEQ multiplex PCR; TCRdb keeps in-frame clones, though not all of them. The sample contains over a million clones, around 97% of which appear only once. The source material was naive CD4+ T cells sorted from blood. Stated subset: CD45RA+ positively selected. The receptors derive from a man aged 25-40 years in good health.

This chain joins TRBV25-1 and TRBJ2-2; 7 bases agree with TRBD1. This CDR3 comprises 17 residues. From germline, CDR1 is MGHDK and CDR2 SYGVNS. V lost 7 bases to trimming and J lost 0 bases; unmatched junction nucleotides: 11. This CDR3 reads CASKADSTGTNTGELFF. In DNA, the CDR3 is TGTGCCAGCAAGGCGGATTCGACAGGGACGAACACCGGGGAGCTGTTTTTT.

V and J are TRBV9 and TRBJ2-7, with D possibly being TRBD2 (5 bases). This CDR3 region has 15 residues. V was pared by 0 bases and J by 2 bases, with 12 bases between. Germline V gene sequence: CDR1 SGDLS, CDR2 YYNGEE. Here the CDR3 reads CASSVGLDLTYEQYF. CDR3 DNA: TGTGCCAGCAGCGTAGGTTTGGACTTGACCTACGAGCAGTACTTC.

In regard to this clone: Other DNA sequences in the sample encode the same CDR3. The chain recombines TRBV9 with TRBJ1-2; D not resolved. The CDR3 covers 13 residues. Germline assignment: CDR1 SGDLS and CDR2 YYNGEE. Trimming took 0 bases from V and 2 from J, leaving 5 bases between them. Written as DNA, the CDR3 is TGTGCCAGCAGCGTAGATGCGAACTATGGCTACACCTTC. It translates to CASSVDANYGYTF. The entire variable domain, with the rest obtained from reference TRBV9 and TRBJ1-2, is as follows: DSGVTQTPKHLITATGQRVTLRCSPRSGDLSVYWYQQSLDQGLQFLIQYYNGEERAKGNILERFSAQQFPDLHSELNLSSLELGDSALYFCASSVDANYGYTFGSGTRLTVV.